This TCR beta chain was profiled in a study of graft-versus-host responses after intestinal transplantation. Assay: immunoSEQ multiplex PCR; the TCRdb copy retains only in-frame clones and omits some. The sample lists tens of thousands of clones; more than 80% were seen once. In the case of this clone: Its antigen is undetermined.

The sample here was unstimulated CD8+ T cells sorted from spleen or lymph node cells, taken before intestinal transplant. The TCR comes from a human donor who received an intestinal transplant.

The DNA for the CDR3 is TGTGCCAGCAGCTGGACAGGGGGCGGTGGGACCCAGTACTTC. It encodes CASSWTGGGGTQYF. The chain joins TRBV5-8 to TRBJ2-5; TRBD1 agrees at 11 bases. V shed 3 bases, J shed 7 bases, and the junction held 5 bases outside the gene matches. The CDR3 covers 14 residues. Germline lookup yields CDR1 SGHTS and CDR2 YDEGEE.